A single sample is the source of the 32 T cell receptor beta chains below, sequenced in a study of blood T cell repertoires in COVID-19. Some clones are missing from TCRdb's copy, which holds only in-frame ones; the method was immunoSEQ multiplex PCR. The profile covers under 250,000 clones, with over 75% appearing a single time and roughly 3.7% taken by the ten largest. The specimen was PBMCs or T cells enriched from blood (not recorded which). The receptor source for this set is a woman between 25 and 40 years old who had been exposed to COVID-19.

The chain links TRBV24-1 to TRBJ2-5, with a weak D call TRBD1 (8 bases). V lost 5 bases and J 2 bases, leaving 17 bases between the germline ends. Germline lookup yields CDR1 KGHDR and CDR2 SFDVKD. CDR3 length equals 16 residues. CDR3 sequence (DNA): TGTGCCACCAGTGGCGGACAGGGACTAATTCAAGAGACCCAGTACTTC. The encoded protein is CATSGGQGLIQETQYF.

This chain links TRBV12-3 or TRBV12-4 with TRBJ2-7; D gene unclear. The CDR3 loop spans 11 amino acids. Trimming stripped 6 bases from V and 5 bases from J, with 8 bases between. The CDR3 reads CASRLTNEQYF. The CDR3, as DNA: TGTGCCAGCAGACTTACTAACGAGCAGTACTTC.

The chain is built from TRBV28 and TRBJ2-2; TRBD1 agrees at 7 bases. J was trimmed by 3 bases and V by 6 bases; bases with no gene match: 10. Germline values: CDR1 MDHEN, CDR2 SYDVKM. This CDR3 has 16 residues. CDR3: CASSPLQGPDTGELFF. The CDR3 nucleotides read TGTGCCAGCAGCCCCTTACAGGGGCCGGACACCGGGGAGCTGTTTTTT.

The chain is built from TRBV28 and TRBJ1-1; 7 bases are a match to TRBD1. V was pared by 5 bases and J by 6 bases, with 18 bases of the junction left unmatched. This CDR3 comprises 17 residues. Germline V gene data show CDR1 as MDHEN and CDR2 as SYDVKM. Written as DNA, the CDR3 is TGTGCCAGCAGTCTACATTCGAGACAGGGAAAAGCGCCTGAAGCTTTCTTT. Translating gives CASSLHSRQGKAPEAFF.

This chain's CDR3 is CASSFGDRDTQYF. As DNA, the CDR3 is TGTGCCAGCAGTTTCGGGGACAGGGATACGCAGTATTTT. The chain joins TRBV12-3 or TRBV12-4 to TRBJ2-3, with 8 nucleotides matching TRBD1. Unmatched junction bases numbered 2, after V lost 3 bases and J lost 6 bases. This CDR3 is 13 amino acids long.

V usage is TRBV5-1 and J usage is TRBJ2-2, with TRBD2 matching 7 bases. V trimming: 4 bases; J trimming: 1 base; junction bases outside the gene matches: 10. Germline V lookup: CDR1 SGHRS, CDR2 YFSETQ. The CDR3 sequence is 17 residues long. As DNA, the CDR3 is TGCGCCAGCAGCCCGGACGGGCTAGCGGTGAACACCGGGGAGCTGTTTTTT. Protein product: CASSPDGLAVNTGELFF.

This clone came up once. The chain employs TRBV29-1 and TRBJ2-7; 9 nucleotides line up with TRBD1. Germline assignment: CDR1 SQVTM and CDR2 ANQGSEA. The CDR3 loop spans 15 amino acids. Trimming at V came to 4 bases and at J to 2 bases, leaving 9 bases not matched to a gene. CDR3 sequence (DNA): TGCAGCGTTGTAGGGGGACAGGGCTTCACCTACGAGCAGTACTTC. This translates into CSVVGGQGFTYEQYF.

This clone came up once. This chain uses TRBV11-3 with TRBJ2-3; D is unresolved. The germline V gene encodes CDR1 SGHNT and CDR2 YENEEA. The CDR3 runs 14 residues. V was trimmed by 4 bases and J by 2 bases, leaving 10 bases between them. DNA for the CDR3: TGTGCCAGCAGCTCTGGAGCCCTCACAGATACGCAGTATTTT. This encodes CASSSGALTDTQYF. Drawing the rest from reference TRBV11-3 and TRBJ2-3, the complete variable domain is EAGVVQSPRYKIIEKKQPVAFWCNPISGHNTLYWYLQNLGQGPELLIRYENEEAVDDSQLPKDRFSAERLKGVDSTLKIQPAELGDSAVYLCASSSGALTDTQYFGPGTRLTVL.

This clone appeared a few times. This sequence joins TRBV19 and TRBJ2-7, with D maybe TRBD1 (6 bases). Germline V gene data show CDR1 as LNHDA and CDR2 as SQIVND (reference sequence). The CDR3 totals 13 residues. The germline V and J ends were trimmed by 3 bases and 7 bases, with 13 bases remaining between them. This chain's CDR3 is CASSIRGAGEQYF. The CDR3 region has the DNA TGTGCCAGTAGTATCAGGGGTGCAGGGGAGCAGTACTTC.

The J gene is TRBJ2-7, the V gene TRBV7-2, with a tentative D call TRBD2 (6 bases). CDR1 and CDR2 (germline): SGHTA, FQGNSA. V was cut by 4 bases and J by 2 bases, with 15 bases left in between. The CDR3 contains 15 residues. The DNA of the CDR3 is TGTGCCAGCAGCTCCACTGTACTAGCTACCTACGAGCAGTACTTC. Amino acids: CASSSTVLATYEQYF.

The chain is built from TRBV4-1 and TRBJ1-6; TRBD1 agrees at 7 bases. This CDR3 has 18 amino acids. Germline V gives CDR1 MGHRA, CDR2 YSYEKL. Germline trimming cut 2 bases from V and 7 bases from J; bases unmatched to any gene: 14. CDR3: CASSQQLGTVARNSPLHF. The CDR3 DNA reads TGCGCCAGCAGCCAACAGTTGGGGACAGTCGCCCGCAATTCACCCCTCCACTTT.

The J gene is TRBJ1-1, the V gene TRBV6-5; 11 bases match TRBD1. The CDR3 length is 14 residues. The V segment lost 5 bases and the J segment 7 bases; nucleotides outside the gene matches: 6. Germline V gene lookup returns CDR1 MNHEY and CDR2 SVGAGI. CDR3 nucleotides: TGTGCCAGCAGTCCCTGGACAGGGGGCATTGAAGCTTTCTTT. This encodes CASSPWTGGIEAFF.

The V gene is TRBV21-1, the J gene TRBJ1-5; TRBD1, as called in the table, went unchecked against the DNA. TRBV21-1 is reported as a pseudogene. The CDR3 is 14 residues long. The CDR3 sequence is CASSPQGSGQPQHF. The CDR3 coding sequence is TGTGCCAGCAGTCCCCAGGGGTCCGGGCAGCCCCAGCATTTT.

This clone was seen only once. The chain links TRBV2 to TRBJ2-1; 11 bases are a match to TRBD2. J gave up 6 bases and V 3 bases, and 4 bases lay outside the gene matches. The CDR3 extends over 15 amino acids. Germline CDR1 is SNHLY and CDR2 is FYNNEI. CDR3 sequence reads: CASSDIAGGSNEQFF. CDR3 bases: TGTGCCAGCAGTGATATAGCGGGAGGGTCCAATGAGCAGTTCTTC.

The gene calls are TRBV15 and TRBJ1-2; D is unresolved. The CDR3 is made up of 14 amino acids. V was cut by 0 bases and J by 8 bases, with 13 bases left in between. Germline-derived CDR1 and CDR2 are LNHNV and YYDKDF (reference sequence). For the CDR3, the DNA is TGTGCCACCAGCAGAGATCAGGCCCCCATGGGCTACACCTTC. This sequence encodes CATSRDQAPMGYTF. The whole variable domain, remainder taken from reference TRBV15 and TRBJ1-2, is DAMVIQNPRYQVTQFGKPVTLSCSQTLNHNVMYWYQQKSSQAPKLLFHYYDKDFNNEADTPDNFQSRRPNTSFCFLDIRSPGLGDTAMYLCATSRDQAPMGYTFGSGTRLTVV.

This chain connects TRBV30 to TRBJ1-2; 7 nucleotides agree with TRBD1. Trimming removed 0 bases from V and 7 bases from J; junction bases left unmatched: 5. CDR1 is GTSNPN, CDR2 SVGIG, per germline (reference sequence). The CDR3 spans 13 residues. The CDR3 coding sequence is TGTGCCTGGAGTGTGGGACAGCTTGTTGGCTACACCTTC. This gives the protein CAWSVGQLVGYTF.

This clone has only a few counts. The rearrangement uses TRBV27 and TRBJ1-2, with 10 positions matching TRBD1. CDR1 is MNHEY, CDR2 SMNVEV, per germline (reference sequence). The trim removed 5 bases at V and 7 bases at J, leaving 4 bases unmatched. The CDR3 contains 13 residues. CDR3 sequence: CASSAGQGGGYTF. CDR3 DNA sequence: TGTGCCAGCAGTGCCGGACAGGGGGGTGGCTACACCTTC.

The V and J genes are TRBV5-1 and TRBJ1-6; weak D call: TRBD1 (5 bases). The germline gives CDR1 SGHRS, CDR2 YFSETQ. The CDR3 length is 14 residues. Trimming pared 0 bases from V and 10 bases from J, leaving 11 bases between. The CDR3 DNA reads as TGCGCCAGCAGCTTGGACAGGTTTTTCTCACCCCTCCACTTT. Protein product: CASSLDRFFSPLHF.

The chain links TRBV4-1 to TRBJ2-1, with 8 bases lining up with TRBD1. V gave up 1 base and J gave up 6 bases; unmatched junction bases: 8. Germline values: CDR1 MGHRA, CDR2 YSYEKL. This CDR3 contains 16 residues. CDR3 amino acids: CASSQVWPTGGNEQFF. The CDR3 region has the DNA TGCGCCAGCAGCCAAGTTTGGCCCACAGGGGGCAATGAGCAGTTCTTC.

This clone was detected a few times. The rearrangement links TRBV9 to TRBJ1-6, with TRBD1 matching 7 bases. Unmatched junction bases numbered 4, after V lost 4 bases and J lost 6 bases. Germline values: CDR1 SGDLS, CDR2 YYNGEE. The CDR3 runs 14 residues. As DNA, the CDR3 is TGTGCCAGCAGCCTGGGACAGCTTAATTCACCCCTCCACTTT. It encodes CASSLGQLNSPLHF.

The gene calls are TRBV30 and TRBJ2-7, with 10 bases that match TRBD1. CDR1 and CDR2 from the germline V gene are GTSNPN and SVGIG (reference sequence). V shed 0 bases, J shed 5 bases, and the junction held 7 bases outside the gene matches. This CDR3 is built from 15 residues. This CDR3 is CAWSVPGTGDNEQYF. The CDR3 DNA sequence: TGTGCCTGGAGTGTACCAGGGACAGGGGATAACGAGCAGTACTTC.

This clone is a singleton in its sample. This chain's CDR3 is CASSISARTGITSYNEQFF. The CDR3 bases are TGTGCCAGTAGTATTTCGGCCAGAACCGGGATTACGAGCTACAATGAGCAGTTCTTC. The rearrangement links TRBV19 to TRBJ2-1; perhaps TRBD2 as D (5 bases). Trimming removed 3 bases from V and 3 bases from J, with 24 bases in between. This CDR3 comprises 19 residues. Germline values: CDR1 LNHDA, CDR2 SQIVND (reference sequence).

The chain couples TRBV5-5 to TRBJ2-3, with 7 positions matching TRBD1. CDR1 SGHKS and CDR2 YYEKEE come from the germline V gene (reference sequence). The CDR3 extends over 14 amino acids. V was pared by 5 bases and J by 2 bases, with 5 bases of the junction left unmatched. This CDR3 reads CASRWDRPTDTQYF. The CDR3 DNA reads TGTGCCAGCAGATGGGACAGACCCACAGATACGCAGTATTTT.

The J gene is TRBJ2-1, the V gene TRBV5-6, with 14 nucleotides matching TRBD2. Germline loops: CDR1 SGHDT, CDR2 YYEEEE. There are 16 residues in the CDR3. With 0 bases clipped from V and 9 bases from J, the junction kept 5 bases outside the gene matches. In DNA, the CDR3 is TGTGCCAGCAGCTTGGGACTAGCGGGAGGGTTCGGTGAGCAGTTCTTC. The encoded protein is CASSLGLAGGFGEQFF.

This clone showed up just once. The chain recombines TRBV29-1 with TRBJ2-7; 9 bases are shared with TRBD1. CDR1 and CDR2 from the germline V gene are SQVTM and ANQGSEA. The CDR3 runs to 13 residues. The ends lost 5 bases at V and 6 bases at J; junction bases unmatched: 8. In nucleotides, the CDR3 is TGCAGCGTTCGAACAGGGGGCGCGTCCGAGCAGTACTTC. Translating gives CSVRTGGASEQYF.

This chain uses TRBV28 with TRBJ2-2, with 9 nucleotides matching TRBD1. This CDR3 contains 18 residues. The germline V gene has CDR1 MDHEN and CDR2 SYDVKM. With 3 bases clipped from V and 4 bases from J, the junction kept 12 bases outside the gene matches. CDR3 DNA sequence: TGTGCCAGCAGTTTCCCCCTTGGGGGACAGGGAGTCACCGGGGAGCTGTTTTTT. Translation: CASSFPLGGQGVTGELFF.

This rearrangement joins TRBV2 to TRBJ2-7, with a possible D match to TRBD2 (5 bases). CDR1 SNHLY and CDR2 FYNNEI come from the germline V gene. This CDR3 is 12 amino acids long. Trimming cost V 6 bases and J 4 bases, with 10 bases left between them. This CDR3 reads CASRTGNYEQYF. The CDR3 DNA reads as TGTGCCAGCAGGACGGGAAATTACGAGCAGTACTTC.

The chain carries TRBV11-1 and TRBJ2-1, with a possible D match to TRBD2 (5 bases). The germline gives CDR1 SGHAT, CDR2 FQDESV (reference sequence). The CDR3 extends over 15 amino acids. The V end lost 2 bases, the J end lost 2 bases, and 10 bases lay between the germline ends. The CDR3 DNA is TGTGCCAGCAGCTTACCGAGCGGAGCCTACAATGAGCAGTTCTTC. Protein product: CASSLPSGAYNEQFF.

The gene calls are TRBV19 and TRBJ1-5, with 7 bases lining up with TRBD1. V was clipped by 5 bases and J by 0 bases; unmatched bases: 1. There are 14 residues in the CDR3. CDR1 is LNHDA, CDR2 SQIVND, per germline (reference sequence). CDR3 DNA: TGTGCCAGTAGTGAGGGGGCTAGCAATCAGCCCCAGCATTTT. Translated, it gives CASSEGASNQPQHF.

This clone was picked up a small number of times. The CDR3 DNA follows: TGCGCCAGCAGCTCAACCACAGGGGGCACTGAAGCTTTCTTT. Its translation is CASSSTTGGTEAFF. The rearrangement links TRBV5-1 to TRBJ1-1, with 8 nucleotides matching TRBD1. The ends lost 3 bases at V and 4 bases at J; junction bases unmatched: 5. Germline V lookup: CDR1 SGHRS, CDR2 YFSETQ. CDR3 length: 14 residues.

This chain uses TRBV19 with TRBJ2-7; tentatively, D is TRBD2 (6 bases). Germline assignment: CDR1 LNHDA and CDR2 SQIVND (reference sequence). This CDR3 contains 13 residues. V gave up 7 bases and J gave up 7 bases, with 17 bases separating them. The CDR3 is CASNSRGIGEQYF. Written as DNA, the CDR3 is TGTGCCAGTAACTCCCGGGGGATCGGGGAGCAGTACTTC.

The V and J genes are TRBV3-1 (or the pseudogene TRBV3-2) and TRBJ2-7; unclear D gene. This CDR3 region has 14 residues. Germline V gene sequence: CDR1 LGHDT, CDR2 YNNKEL (reference sequence). Trimming removed 1 base at V and 2 bases at J, with 9 bases between. CDR3 in DNA: TGTGCCAGCAGCCAAGGGGCCCCCCCCTACGAGCAGTACTTC. Translated: CASSQGAPPYEQYF.